This TCR beta chain emerged from a study of tumor-infiltrating lymphocytes in primary liver carcinoma (dated by TCRdb to the late 2010s). In terms of the full investigation: Between November 2015 and March 2016, 5 or 6 patients in China with histopathologically diagnosed primary liver carcinoma had their tumors surgically resected. Hepatocellular carcinoma (four) or combined HCC and intrahepatic cholangiocarcinoma (one) was present in the five patients, who were three men and two women aged 30 to 69 years. High reproducibility was observed for the technical replicate repertoires, with mean shared-clone rates approximately 0.9 and correlation coefficients above 0.98. Each sample produced roughly 3.5 to 7.13 million productive TCRbeta reads, and read depth showed no significant difference between tissue types. A total of 35 specimens from 5 patients underwent TCRbeta repertoire sequencing, comprising 25 tumor regions, 5 adjacent noncancerous liver tissues and 5 peripheral blood samples. TCRbeta repertoire sequencing, expression microarrays and whole-exome sequencing were combined in the study across five regions of each liver tumor, with adjacent normal tissue and blood also included. Tumors of the five patients were stage T1-T3 N0M0 with maximum diameters of roughly 4 to 11 cm. Here is what the overall study found, with its caveats: Because the samples were bulk and unsorted, CD4+ and CD8+ T cell repertoires could not be compared. Only a few patients were included in the study, and the authors note that the findings should be validated in a larger study. Repertoire overlap was found to be higher between tumor regions (mean roughly 35%) than between tumor-adjacent (around 17%) or tumor-blood (around 15%) pairs, consistent with antigen-driven expansion. Only the TCR beta chain was sequenced, which likely underestimates true repertoire diversity because unpaired alpha chains were not captured. The top 250 clones made up a significantly larger repertoire fraction in tumors than in blood (p = 0.039).

In this sample, this clonotype turned up many times. The antigen this receptor binds is unknown. No qualities accompany the bases; no much larger clone lies one base away. Trimming costs V 7 bases and J 0 bases, and their ends lie 14 bases apart. The CDR3 has 15 amino acids, counting the end cysteine and phenylalanine. Of the read, only the CDR3 DNA is kept; its 45 bases are in frame from base 1. Taken from the germline V gene, the CDR1 and CDR2 loops are MDHEN and SYDVKM. Using a constant-region primer and ProtoScript II reverse transcriptase, TCRbeta-specific cDNA was reverse-transcribed from around 500 ng total RNA. TCRbeta libraries were built with three nested multiplex PCR rounds, a slightly modified ARM-PCR procedure. Each of the first two PCR rounds ran for about 10 cycles using multiplex TRBV1-TRBV30 forward primers together with a Cbeta reverse primer. Sample barcodes and Illumina adapters were added in a final 25-cycle PCR with Deep VentR polymerase. Before sequencing, amplicons of 200-500 bp were gel-purified using a QIAquick gel extraction kit. An Illumina HiSeq 2500 was used to sequence the TCRbeta amplicons with 250-bp paired-end reads. The original methods were these. Reads were quality-trimmed with Trimmomatic v0.33, and paired reads were merged with FLASH v1.2.11 to recover full CDR3 sequences. MiGEC v1.2.1b assigned V, D and J germline segments to the rearranged TCRbeta sequences. Clonotype statistics, along with Shannon-Wiener diversity indices, were calculated using VDJtools v1.0.0. To reduce sampling bias, subsequent analyses other than the diversity analysis used only the 250 most abundant clonotypes in each sample. TCRdb trimmed public reads at Q25 via fastp, called clones via MiXCR and kept in-frame beta chains. Identical CDR3 proteins give one entry, which carries the most common genes and DNA. V and J calls and clone size were set by TCRdb, not the authors. Within this sample are 300,000 to 350,000 distinct CDR3 sequences, with 58% of them counted one time only. The ten largest make up about a sixth of the sample.

Blood RNA was extracted from unsorted whole blood using TRIzol reagent, and germline DNA was obtained with the DNeasy Blood & Tissue kit. Patients had chronic HBV infection and were treatment-naive at sampling. Roughly 3.9 milliliters of peripheral blood were collected into K2EDTA tubes before surgery. The source material was peripheral blood. The TCR sequence derives from a woman aged 25 to 39 with primary liver carcinoma and hepatitis B virus infection. This chain joins TRBV28 to TRBJ2-3; the D gene identity is not certain. The CDR3 region reads CASTSSAPSTDTQYF. The bases are TGTGCCAGCACCTCGAGTGCCCCTAGCACAGATACGCAGTATTTT.